Presented here are 21 T cell receptor beta chains from one specimen sequenced in a study of T cells expressing NK-cell markers. TCRdb reanalyzed the 5' RACE reads and collapses them to one entry per CDR3 protein, without DNA. The sample table includes some 600,000 distinct CDR3 sequences. What was sequenced was blood T cells: a sorted CD56 or NKG2C T cell subset, CD4+ or CD8+ T cells, or bulk PBMC T cells (not recorded which). These receptors all come from a man between 18 and 29 years old in good health.

The CDR3 reads CATEAGGTSGIRTDTQYF. The chain employs TRBV15 and TRBJ2-3; TCRdb's D call of TRBD2 is untestable without DNA. This CDR3 region has 18 residues. Germline CDR1 reads LNHNV; CDR2 reads YYDKDF (reference sequence).

This rearrangement joins TRBV10-3 to TRBJ2-4; TCRdb designates TRBD1, a call that cannot be tested without DNA. Germline V CDR1 and CDR2: ENHRY, SYGVKD. CDR3 size: 13 residues. CDR3 sequence: CAISPTGGDIQYF.

The chain uses TRBV3-1 and TRBJ2-1; TCRdb outputs TRBD2, but without DNA this stays unchecked. The CDR3 covers 15 residues. CDR1 is LGHDT, CDR2 YNNKEL, per germline (reference sequence). Here the CDR3 reads CASSQGGRIRNEQFF.

The chain employs TRBV29-1 and TRBJ2-7; TCRdb returns TRBD1, unconfirmable since there is no DNA. Germline V gives CDR1 SQVTM, CDR2 ANQGSEA. The CDR3 has 12 amino acids. CDR3 in amino acids: CSVGQGAVEQYF.

The chain links TRBV18 to TRBJ2-5; lacking DNA, the TRBD2 call made by TCRdb goes unchecked. CDR3 length: 14 amino acids. Per germline, CDR1 KGHSH and CDR2 LQKENI. The CDR3 sequence: CASSPRGPRETQYF. Looking up the rest from reference TRBV18 and TRBJ2-5 gives the full variable domain: NAGVMQNPRHLVRRRGQEARLRCSPMKGHSHVYWYRQLPEEGLKFMVYLQKENIIDESGMPKERFSAEFPKEGPSILRIQQVVRGDSAAYFCASSPRGPRETQYFGPGTRLLVL.

The chain joins TRBV20-1 to TRBJ2-2; the D call from TCRdb, TRBD1, cannot be confirmed without DNA. The CDR3 runs 14 residues. The V gene's germline CDR1 is DFQATT and CDR2 SNEGSKA (reference sequence). The CDR3 region is CSARGLHRTGELFF.

The rearrangement uses TRBV7-9 and TRBJ1-2; TCRdb reports TRBD1, a call that lacks DNA to check it against. The CDR3 length is 14 residues. Germline V gene lookup returns CDR1 SEHNR and CDR2 FQNEAQ (reference sequence). The CDR3 here is CASSQGGPEYGYTF.

The V call is TRBV15, the J call TRBJ1-5; as DNA is missing, the TRBD1 call by TCRdb cannot be tested. This CDR3 contains 12 residues. CDR1 and CDR2 from the germline V gene are LNHNV and YYDKDF (reference sequence). The CDR3 loop reads CATQGANQPQHF.

The chain carries TRBV14 and TRBJ1-1; TCRdb's D call, TRBD1, is unchecked because there is no DNA. Germline V gives CDR1 SGHDN, CDR2 FVKESK. The CDR3 spans 14 residues. The CDR3 loop is CASSHTGIGAEAFF.

The V and J genes are TRBV10-1 and TRBJ2-1; there is no DNA to check the TCRdb D call of TRBD2. This CDR3 is 15 amino acids long. Germline lookup yields CDR1 WNHNN and CDR2 SYGVQD (reference sequence). The CDR3 sequence: CASSEPSGRPYEQFF.

The J gene is TRBJ2-3, the V gene TRBV4-1; TCRdb outputs TRBD2, but without DNA this stays unchecked. In germline, CDR1 is MGHRA, CDR2 YSYEKL. This CDR3 is 16 amino acids long. This chain's CDR3 is CASSPRGGRAPDTQYF.

The rearrangement links TRBV7-8 to TRBJ2-5; no DNA is available, so the TRBD1 call from TCRdb remains unchecked. The CDR3 extends over 18 amino acids. The germline V gene has CDR1 SGHVS and CDR2 FQNEAQ. The CDR3 sequence is CASSLVFRTGVSGETQYF.

V usage is TRBV12-3 or TRBV12-4 and J usage is TRBJ2-1. The CDR3 consists of 13 residues. The CDR3: CASSLDHKSEQFF.

The V gene is TRBV29-1, the J gene TRBJ2-7. Germline values: CDR1 SQVTM, CDR2 ANQGSEA. The CDR3 is 11 amino acids. The CDR3: CSVEDLYEQYF.

The genes are TRBV7-8 and TRBJ1-1; TCRdb's assignment of TRBD1 cannot be checked, as there is no DNA. Germline CDR1 reads SGHVS; CDR2 reads FQNEAQ. The CDR3 sequence is 15 residues long. Here the CDR3 reads CASSLEVGGADEAFF.

V is TRBV12-3 or TRBV12-4 and J is TRBJ1-5; as DNA is missing, the TRBD1 call by TCRdb cannot be tested. The CDR3 consists of 17 residues. CDR3 loop: CASSLTGQGGRNQPQHF.

The V call is TRBV28, the J call TRBJ2-5; without DNA, the TCRdb call of TRBD2 cannot be checked. Germline CDR1 reads MDHEN; CDR2 reads SYDVKM. This CDR3 spans 16 amino acids. The CDR3 region is CANTTSGRALEETQYF.

The chain recombines TRBV5-6 with TRBJ2-7. The CDR3 spans 13 residues. Germline-derived CDR1 and CDR2 are SGHDT and YYEEEE. The CDR3 region is CASSLLSADEQYF.

The J gene is TRBJ2-1, the V gene TRBV3-1; TCRdb names TRBD2, which stays unverified in the absence of DNA. Germline assignment: CDR1 LGHDT and CDR2 YNNKEL (reference sequence). The CDR3 runs to 17 residues. The CDR3: CASSQRSGGNLYNEQFF.

The rearrangement links TRBV7-9 to TRBJ2-3; TCRdb calls TRBD2, which cannot be checked without DNA. CDR3 length: 17 amino acids. The germline CDR1 and CDR2 sequences are SEHNR and FQNEAQ (reference sequence). CDR3 sequence: CASSLFGAGLYTDTQYF.

V and J are TRBV12-3 or TRBV12-4 and TRBJ2-1; no DNA is available, so the TRBD1 call from TCRdb remains unchecked. CDR3 size: 15 residues. CDR3 protein: CASNRWTGGDNEQFF.